This TCR beta chain was identified during a study of blood T cell repertoires in COVID-19. On the study more broadly: Either two negative PCRs, clearance, or symptom resolution qualified Cohort 3 donors as recovered. Sources were T cells, B-cell-depleted T cells, or PBMCs; the material itself was cDNA or gDNA.

Categorization into cohorts depended on clinical history that participants reported. In the authors' methods: Counts of nucleated cells, estimated from reference gene primer amplification, were obtained. This table comes from immunoSEQ multiplex PCR, and its TCRdb copy is limited to in-frame clones, with some not included. Clone size and V and J calls were adopted from that table, with D and trimming inferred from the DNA. The data show about 270,000 clones, 85% to 90% seen once. This CDR3 region has 20 residues. The sample comprised PBMCs or T cells enriched from blood (not recorded which). V and J are TRBV12-2 and TRBJ1-2; the table's D call TRBD1 went unverified against the DNA. TRBV12-2 is marked as a pseudogene. This receptor was obtained from a woman aged 55-70 years in a cohort exposed to, infected with or recovered from COVID-19 (not recorded which). CDR3 bases: TGTGCAAGTCGCTTAGCCCTTGGTCGAACATGGACAGGCCCGTGCTATGGCTACACCTTC. Translating it yields CASRLALGRTWTGPCYGYTF.